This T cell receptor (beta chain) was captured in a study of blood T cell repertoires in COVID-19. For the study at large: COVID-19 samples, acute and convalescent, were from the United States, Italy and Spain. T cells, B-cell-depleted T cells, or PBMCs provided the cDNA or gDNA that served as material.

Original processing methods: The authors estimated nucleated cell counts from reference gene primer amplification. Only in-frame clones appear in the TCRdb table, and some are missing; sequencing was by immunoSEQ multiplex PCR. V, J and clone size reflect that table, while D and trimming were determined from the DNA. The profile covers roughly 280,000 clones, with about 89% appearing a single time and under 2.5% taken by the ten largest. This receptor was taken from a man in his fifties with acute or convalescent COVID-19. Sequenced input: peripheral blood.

The CDR3 coding sequence is TGTGCCAGCAGCAAGAAACTAGCGGGGGGGCCGAATGGAGAGACCCAGTACTTC. Its translation is CASSKKLAGGPNGETQYF. This chain uses TRBV21-1 with TRBJ2-5; no check of the table's D call, TRBD2, against the DNA was made. TRBV21-1 is given as a pseudogene. The CDR3 runs 18 residues.